The 13 T cell receptor beta chains below were found in one sample sequenced in a study of regulatory T cells in long-lasting Graves disease. Noted time point: newly diagnosed GD, antithyroid drugs for less than 3 months. PBMCs provided the RNA from which the TCR library was made. HTBI primers from iRepertoire and Arm-PCR of CDR3 regions yielded the TCR beta libraries. Each CDR3 protein is one row after TCRdb ran MiXCR on the multiplex PCR reads. The repertoire holds around 470,000 distinct CDR3 sequences, with 12% to 15% as singletons. A further study also used this sample, focusing on T cells in Graves' hyperthyroidism and ophthalmopathy.

The material was peripheral blood mononuclear cells (PBMCs), obtained at new diagnosis, from a patient treated with antithyroid drugs. These receptors were taken from a woman between 45 and 65 years old with Graves disease.

The chain combines TRBV5-1 with TRBJ2-5, with TRBD2 matching over 12 bases. This CDR3 is built from 15 residues. The V gene end was trimmed by 5 bases and the J gene end by 5 bases; junction bases not matched to a gene: 7. From germline, CDR1 is SGHRS and CDR2 YFSETQ. The CDR3 region is CASRELAGGLETQYF. The CDR3 DNA is TGCGCCAGCAGAGAACTAGCGGGAGGTTTGGAGACCCAGTACTTC.

Many counts were recorded for this clonotype. The chain uses TRBV7-9 and TRBJ2-7, with a weak D call TRBD2 (7 bases). The length of the CDR3 is 14 residues. V lost 1 base, J lost 5 bases, and 12 bases lay in between. CDR1 is SEHNR, CDR2 FQNEAQ, per germline (reference sequence). The CDR3, as DNA: TGTGCCAGCAGCTTAGTGGGGGGGGCGGACGAGCAGTACTTC. Translation: CASSLVGGADEQYF.

CDR3 in DNA: TGTGCCAGCAGCTTAGTTCGTGTACTAGCGGGAACGAGGACCGGGGAGCTGTTTTTT. Its translation: CASSLVRVLAGTRTGELFF. This chain connects TRBV7-2 to TRBJ2-2, with 10 nucleotides matching TRBD2. The length of the CDR3 is 19 residues. The ends lost 1 base at V and 5 bases at J; junction bases unmatched: 13. CDR1 and CDR2 (germline): SGHTA, FQGNSA.

This clonotype was counted ten times or more. CDR3: CASSPDRGVYQEQFF. CDR3 nucleotide sequence: TGCGCCAGCAGCCCGGACAGGGGCGTATACCAGGAGCAGTTCTTC. V usage is TRBV5-1 and J usage is TRBJ2-1, with TRBD1 matching over 9 bases. V gave up 4 bases and J gave up 10 bases; unmatched junction bases: 12. There are 15 residues in the CDR3. Germline CDR1 reads SGHRS; CDR2 reads YFSETQ.

CDR3 sequence (DNA): TGTGCCAGCTCACTCGATTACCTACCGTCGAATGAGCAGTTCTTC. Its translation: CASSLDYLPSNEQFF. The chain recombines TRBV18 with TRBJ2-1; D is undetermined. The CDR3 length is 15 residues. Germline assignment: CDR1 KGHSH and CDR2 LQKENI. V was shortened by 4 bases and J by 7 bases, with 17 bases between the two germline ends.

This clonotype was counted many times. The chain uses TRBV7-9 and TRBJ2-5; 7 bases fit TRBD1. CDR1 is SEHNR, CDR2 FQNEAQ, per germline (reference sequence). The trim removed 5 bases at V and 1 base at J, leaving 4 bases unmatched. The CDR3 covers 14 residues. The CDR3 bases are TGTGCCAGCAGCCCGACAGGGAGCCAAGAGACCCAGTACTTC. Translating gives CASSPTGSQETQYF.

To note about this clonotype: This may arise from a read error, as a much more abundant clone is one base away. The chain joins TRBV19 to TRBJ2-1; 9 nucleotides match TRBD1. The CDR3 sequence is 18 residues long. CDR1 LNHDA and CDR2 SQIVND come from the germline V gene (reference sequence). CDR3 sequence reads: CTSSIGTGKVWWNNEQFF. Here the CDR3 DNA reads TGTACCAGTAGTATCGGGACAGGGAAAGTGTGGTGGAACAATGAGCAGTTCTTC.

At least ten counts were recorded for this clonotype. The chain is built from TRBV11-2 and TRBJ1-4, with 8 bases that match TRBD1. The CDR3 spans 17 residues. The V and J ends lost 2 bases and 9 bases, in that order; junction bases with no gene match: 14. CDR1 SGHAT and CDR2 FQNNGV come from the germline V gene. In nucleotides, the CDR3 is TGTGCCAGCAGCTTACGTTACAGGGGGTACAGTGAGAAAAAACTGTTTTTT. Its translation is CASSLRYRGYSEKKLFF. Based on the CDR3 plus reference TRBV11-2 and TRBJ1-4, the full variable domain is EAGVAQSPRYKIIEKRQSVAFWCNPISGHATLYWYQQILGQGPKLLIQFQNNGVVDDSQLPKDRFSAERLKGVDSTLKIQPAKLEDSAVYLCASSLRYRGYSEKKLFFGSGTQLSVL.

This clonotype was seen many times. V usage is TRBV12-3 or TRBV12-4 and J usage is TRBJ2-3; tentatively, D is TRBD2 (6 bases). This CDR3 is 15 amino acids long. The V end lost 7 bases, the J end lost 0 bases, and 14 bases lay between the germline ends. The CDR3 nucleotides are TGTGCCAGCACTAACCGACTAGGAAGCACAGATACGCAGTATTTT. Translation: CASTNRLGSTDTQYF.

The chain employs TRBV20-1 and TRBJ2-3; 10 bases fit TRBD2. V dropped 5 bases and J dropped 5; count of bases not matched to a gene: 13. This CDR3 region has 16 residues. The V gene's germline CDR1 is DFQATT and CDR2 SNEGSKA (reference sequence). The CDR3 here is CSASPGLARRGDTQYF. The CDR3 DNA reads as TGCAGTGCTTCGCCGGGACTAGCGCGACGAGGAGATACGCAGTATTTT.

This clonotype has ten or more counts. The J gene is TRBJ1-1, the V gene TRBV28; the D is unclear. In germline, CDR1 is MDHEN, CDR2 SYDVKM. The CDR3 length is 15 residues. V was trimmed by 8 bases and J by 0 bases, leaving 16 bases between them. The CDR3 nucleotides read TGTGCCAGCTTCCCGGGATCCCAAATGAACACTGAAGCTTTCTTT. It yields the protein CASFPGSQMNTEAFF.

This clonotype was recorded many times. The rearrangement uses TRBV5-1 and TRBJ2-1; tentatively, D is TRBD2 (5 bases). The CDR3 length is 17 residues. Germline-derived CDR1 and CDR2 are SGHRS and YFSETQ. V was clipped by 0 bases and J by 7 bases, with 20 bases between them. The CDR3 region has the DNA TGCGCCAGCAGCTTGGGTCGAGTGAGAGTAGCGTCGAATGAGCAGTTCTTC. Its translation is CASSLGRVRVASNEQFF.

The V call is TRBV6-5, the J call TRBJ2-7; D may be TRBD2 (6 bases). This CDR3 spans 13 amino acids. The V end lost 4 bases, the J end lost 2 bases, and 9 bases lay between the germline ends. Germline V lookup: CDR1 MNHEY, CDR2 SVGAGI. CDR3 loop: CASSSGLPYEQYF. The CDR3 DNA reads as TGTGCCAGCAGTTCGGGACTTCCCTACGAGCAGTACTTC.